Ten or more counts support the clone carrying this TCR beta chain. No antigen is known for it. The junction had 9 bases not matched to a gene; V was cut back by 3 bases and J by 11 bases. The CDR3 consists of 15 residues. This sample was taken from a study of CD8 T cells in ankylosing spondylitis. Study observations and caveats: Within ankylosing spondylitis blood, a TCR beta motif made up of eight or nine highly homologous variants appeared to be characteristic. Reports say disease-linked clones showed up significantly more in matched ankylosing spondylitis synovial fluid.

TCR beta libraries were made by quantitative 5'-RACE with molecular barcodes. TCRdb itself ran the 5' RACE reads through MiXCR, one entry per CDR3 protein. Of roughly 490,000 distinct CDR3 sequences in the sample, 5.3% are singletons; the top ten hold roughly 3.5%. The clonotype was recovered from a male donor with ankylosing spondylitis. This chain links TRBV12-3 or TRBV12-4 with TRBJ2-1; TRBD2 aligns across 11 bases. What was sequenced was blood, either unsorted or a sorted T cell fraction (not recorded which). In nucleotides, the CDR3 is TGTGCCAGCAGTTTTGGGTCGCTAGCGGGAGGCCAGCAGTTCTTC. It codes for CASSFGSLAGGQQFF.